These 28 T cell receptor beta chains were all obtained from the same sample, sequenced in a study of blood T cell repertoires in COVID-19. Assay used: immunoSEQ multiplex PCR; TCRdb lists only in-frame clones, some missing. The data contain fewer than 250,000 clones, roughly four fifths of them singletons. Sequencing was carried out using PBMCs or T cells enriched from blood (not recorded which). The receptors stem from a woman in her forties who had been exposed to COVID-19.

The chain joins TRBV7-3 to TRBJ1-1; a possible D gene is TRBD1 (5 bases). Per germline, CDR1 SGHTA and CDR2 FQGTGA. This CDR3 has 14 amino acids. V was cut by 5 bases and J by 3 bases, with 13 bases left in between. In nucleotides, the CDR3 is TGTGCCAGCAGCCCTCAGGGTCGGCACACTGAAGCTTTCTTT. Its translation is CASSPQGRHTEAFF.

The chain joins TRBV10-3 to TRBJ1-3, with D possibly matching TRBD1 (6 bases). V lost 5 bases and J lost 1, with 12 bases in between. CDR1 and CDR2 (germline): ENHRY, SYGVKD. This CDR3 contains 15 residues. In DNA, the CDR3 is TGTGCCATCAGTCAGATACAGGGTTCTGGAAACACCATATATTTT. Translation: CAISQIQGSGNTIYF.

The rearrangement links TRBV19 to TRBJ1-1; D is possibly TRBD1 (5 bases). The CDR3 extends over 15 amino acids. The V and J ends lost 6 bases and 1 base respectively, with 15 bases between them. Germline V gene lookup returns CDR1 LNHDA and CDR2 SQIVND (reference sequence). The CDR3 sequence is CASSGLRRGNTEAFF. As DNA, the CDR3 is TGTGCCAGTAGCGGTCTCAGGAGGGGGAACACTGAAGCTTTCTTT.

This clone is a singleton in its sample. The chain carries TRBV5-5 and TRBJ1-1, with D perhaps matching TRBD1 (5 bases). The CDR3 covers 15 residues. Germline CDR1 is SGHKS and CDR2 is YYEKEE (reference sequence). Trimming shortened V by 6 bases and J by 1 base, and 16 bases separated the two germline ends. CDR3 amino acids: CASNLRAGPNTEAFF. DNA of the CDR3: TGTGCCAGCAACCTCCGGGCGGGACCGAACACTGAAGCTTTCTTT.

The rearrangement joins TRBV6-4 to TRBJ2-5; D might be TRBD1 (6 bases). CDR1 and CDR2 from the germline V gene are MRHNA and SNTAGT. This CDR3 spans 17 amino acids. Trimming removed 0 bases at V and 2 bases at J, with 16 bases between. For the CDR3, the DNA is TGTGCCAGCAGTGACTCCGGGACACCCCCGCTTCAAGAGACCCAGTACTTC. This translates into CASSDSGTPPLQETQYF.

The chain employs TRBV19 and TRBJ1-2; TRBD1 might be the D (5 bases). In germline, CDR1 is LNHDA, CDR2 SQIVND (reference sequence). Trimming stripped 6 bases from V and 2 bases from J, with 10 bases between. The CDR3 contains 13 residues. The CDR3 spells CASSHAGNYGYTF. CDR3 DNA sequence: TGTGCCAGTAGCCACGCAGGGAACTATGGCTACACCTTC.

J is TRBJ2-3 and V is TRBV7-3; 10 nucleotides line up with TRBD2. Germline lookup yields CDR1 SGHTA and CDR2 FQGTGA. V lost 2 bases to trimming and J lost 6 bases; unmatched junction nucleotides: 11. CDR3 length equals 17 residues. DNA for the CDR3: TGTGCCAGCAGCTTAGGTACTAGCGGGGCCTTCAGGGATACGCAGTATTTT. It translates to CASSLGTSGAFRDTQYF.

This chain uses TRBV5-8 with TRBJ1-2; D may be TRBD1 (6 bases). V lost 4 bases, J lost 6 bases, and 10 bases lay in between. The CDR3 runs to 12 residues. Looked up from germline, CDR1 is SGHTS and CDR2 is YDEGEE. CDR3: CASSPHRDGYTF. DNA for the CDR3: TGTGCCAGCAGCCCCCACAGGGATGGCTACACCTTC.

CDR3 region: CASSLGRTYNEQFF. CDR3 nucleotides: TGTGCCAGCAGTTTGGGCAGGACTTACAATGAGCAGTTCTTC. The rearrangement joins TRBV27 to TRBJ2-1; weak D call: TRBD2 (5 bases). Per the germline V gene, CDR1 is MNHEY and CDR2 is SMNVEV (reference sequence). V lost 3 bases to trimming and J lost 4 bases, with 10 bases between them. The CDR3 consists of 14 residues.

This clone was detected once. The chain joins TRBV20-1 to TRBJ1-4, with 7 bases fitting TRBD1. V lost 3 bases to trimming and J lost 5 bases; unmatched junction nucleotides: 12. Looked up from germline, CDR1 is DFQATT and CDR2 is SNEGSKA (reference sequence). The CDR3 runs 16 residues. This CDR3 is CSASPNTGAINEKLFF. The CDR3 coding sequence is TGCAGTGCTAGTCCTAATACAGGGGCCATCAATGAAAAACTGTTTTTT.

V and J are TRBV19 and TRBJ1-6, with TRBD1 matching 7 bases. The CDR3 has 17 residues. Germline CDR1 reads LNHDA; CDR2 reads SQIVND (reference sequence). V lost 6 bases and J lost 3; bases outside the gene matches: 11. CDR3 coding DNA: TGTGCCAGTAGCCCGACAGGGCAATGGAGCTATAATTCACCCCTCCACTTT. It yields the protein CASSPTGQWSYNSPLHF.

The rearrangement joins TRBV4-1 to TRBJ1-5, with 8 bases aligning to TRBD1. The CDR3 contains 16 residues. With 5 bases clipped from V and 0 bases from J, the junction kept 6 bases outside the gene matches. Germline CDR1 reads MGHRA; CDR2 reads YSYEKL. CDR3 DNA: TGCGCCAGCAGCGCCCCACAGGGGGATAGCAATCAGCCCCAGCATTTT. Translated: CASSAPQGDSNQPQHF.

The rearrangement uses TRBV28 and TRBJ2-2; 7 positions match TRBD2. J was trimmed by 0 bases and V by 4 bases; bases with no gene match: 8. From germline, CDR1 is MDHEN and CDR2 SYDVKM. The CDR3 covers 17 residues. This CDR3 reads CASSSWGGRANTGELFF. Here the CDR3 DNA reads TGTGCCAGCAGTTCTTGGGGGGGACGGGCGAACACCGGGGAGCTGTTTTTT.

The rearrangement joins TRBV2 to TRBJ2-7, with D uncertain. V lost 6 bases and J lost 3, with 9 bases in between. This CDR3 region has 12 residues. In germline, CDR1 is SNHLY, CDR2 FYNNEI. CDR3 nucleotide sequence: TGTGCCAGCAGCCCGAGGTTCTACGAGCAGTACTTC. It yields the protein CASSPRFYEQYF.

The rearrangement links TRBV5-1 to TRBJ2-3; 8 bases agree with TRBD1. The germline CDR1 and CDR2 sequences are SGHRS and YFSETQ. J was trimmed by 0 bases and V by 2 bases; bases with no gene match: 5. The CDR3 covers 16 residues. CDR3 in DNA: TGCGCCAGCAGCTTCGGACAGGGACCTAGCACAGATACGCAGTATTTT. Protein: CASSFGQGPSTDTQYF.

Regarding this clone: Other DNA sequences in this sample translate to the same CDR3. J is TRBJ2-3 and V is TRBV3-1 (or the pseudogene TRBV3-2); possibly TRBD1 for D (5 bases). Germline lookup yields CDR1 LGHDT and CDR2 YNNKEL (reference sequence). V was shortened by 4 bases and J by 5 bases, with 7 bases between the two germline ends. The CDR3 is 12 residues long. The CDR3 here is CASSPQGDTQYF. The CDR3, as DNA: TGTGCCAGCAGCCCCCAGGGAGATACGCAGTATTTT.

This sequence joins TRBV7-2 and TRBJ2-6; 10 bases line up with TRBD2. This CDR3 is built from 19 residues. V was pared by 1 base and J by 0 bases, with 6 bases of the junction left unmatched. Germline assignment: CDR1 SGHTA and CDR2 FQGNSA. The CDR3 nucleotides are TGTGCCAGCAGCTTAGACCTAGCGGGGGTTTCCTCTGGGGCCAACGTCCTGACTTTC. As protein: CASSLDLAGVSSGANVLTF.

This sequence joins TRBV7-2 and TRBJ2-1, with 11 bases matching TRBD2. In germline, CDR1 is SGHTA, CDR2 FQGNSA. The V gene end was trimmed by 6 bases and the J gene end by 0 bases; junction bases not matched to a gene: 4. CDR3 length equals 16 residues. Here the CDR3 DNA reads TGTGCCAGCAGGCTCCTAGCGGGGGGCTCCTACAATGAGCAGTTCTTC. Its protein is CASRLLAGGSYNEQFF.

This clone was counted a single time. The V gene is TRBV7-2, the J gene TRBJ2-7; a possible D gene is TRBD2 (5 bases). Trimming took off 4 bases at V and 6 bases at J, with 7 bases between the two ends. CDR1 is SGHTA and CDR2 is FQGNSA in the germline V gene. The CDR3 length is 11 residues. DNA for the CDR3: TGTGCCAGCAGCTACGGACTCGAGCAGTACTTC. This encodes CASSYGLEQYF.

The CDR3 sequence: CASSLGNWGDIQYF. CDR3 in DNA: TGTGCCAGCAGCTTGGGCAACTGGGGGGACATTCAGTACTTC. The gene calls are TRBV7-2 and TRBJ2-4; D is perhaps TRBD2 (6 bases). The CDR3 runs 14 residues. V was shortened by 3 bases and J by 8 bases, with 14 bases between the two germline ends. Germline loops: CDR1 SGHTA, CDR2 FQGNSA.

The chain couples TRBV18 to TRBJ2-7, with TRBD1 matching over 11 bases. There are 17 residues in the CDR3. CDR1 and CDR2 from the germline V gene are KGHSH and LQKENI. The V and J ends lost 3 bases and 2 bases, in that order; junction bases with no gene match: 9. The CDR3 sequence: CASSPNVPGQGAYEQYF. CDR3 nucleotides: TGTGCCAGCTCACCGAATGTACCGGGACAGGGGGCCTACGAGCAGTACTTC.

The chain combines TRBV28 with TRBJ2-7; a weak D match, TRBD1 (7 bases). Germline V gives CDR1 MDHEN, CDR2 SYDVKM. This CDR3 is 14 amino acids long. V dropped 8 bases and J dropped 3 bases, with 17 bases sitting between them. The CDR3 bases are TGTGCCAGCGGGGCGGGACAGTCGATCTACGAGCAGTACTTC. It codes for CASGAGQSIYEQYF.

The rearrangement joins TRBV6-2 or TRBV6-3 to TRBJ2-5; 9 bases map to TRBD2. The CDR3 sequence is 15 residues long. In germline, CDR1 is MNHEY, CDR2 SVGEGT. With 5 bases clipped from V and 5 bases from J, the junction kept 9 bases outside the gene matches. CDR3 nucleotides: TGTGCCAGCAGTGGGGGCGGACTAGCGACGGAGACCCAGTACTTC. Translated: CASSGGGLATETQYF.

This clone was seen once. CDR3 protein: CATSDPGTGPNQPQHF. CDR3 sequence (DNA): TGTGCCACCAGTGATCCCGGGACAGGCCCTAATCAGCCCCAGCATTTT. V is TRBV24-1 and J is TRBJ1-5; 8 nucleotides agree with TRBD1. After removal of 3 bases from V and 4 bases from J, the junction contained 7 bases not matched to a gene. Germline CDR1 reads KGHDR; CDR2 reads SFDVKD. CDR3 length: 16 residues.

The CDR3 sequence is CASSFEGVYDEQYF. The DNA for the CDR3 is TGCGCCAGCAGCTTCGAAGGGGTATATGACGAGCAGTACTTC. The chain uses TRBV5-1 and TRBJ2-7; possibly TRBD1 for D (5 bases). The V end lost 2 bases, the J end lost 5 bases, and 14 bases lay between the germline ends. From germline, CDR1 is SGHRS and CDR2 YFSETQ. The CDR3 contains 14 residues. Full variable domain (remainder filled in from reference TRBV5-1 and TRBJ2-7): KAGVTQTPRYLIKTRGQQVTLSCSPISGHRSVSWYQQTPGQGLQFLFEYFSETQRNKGNFPGRFSGRQFSNSRSEMNVSTLELGDSALYLCASSFEGVYDEQYFGPGTRLTVT.

Comments on this clone: Other DNA sequences within the sample encode an identical CDR3. The rearrangement links TRBV27 to TRBJ1-5; TRBD1 agrees at 7 bases. V dropped 9 bases and J dropped 0; count of bases not matched to a gene: 5. Per germline, CDR1 MNHEY and CDR2 SMNVEV (reference sequence). The CDR3 extends over 14 amino acids. The CDR3 coding sequence is TGTGCCAGTGGCAGGGGGTATAGCAATCAGCCCCAGCATTTT. It is translated as CASGRGYSNQPQHF.

The chain links TRBV9 to TRBJ2-7; TRBD2 agrees at 13 bases. The V gene's germline CDR1 is SGDLS and CDR2 YYNGEE. V lost 2 bases, J lost 4 bases, and 3 bases stayed unmatched. The CDR3 totals 15 residues. The DNA of the CDR3 is TGTGCCAGCAGCGTTGGACTAGCGGGGGAATACGAGCAGTACTTC. This encodes CASSVGLAGEYEQYF.

The rearrangement links TRBV9 to TRBJ1-5; D possibly corresponds to TRBD1 (5 bases). Germline lookup yields CDR1 SGDLS and CDR2 YYNGEE. This CDR3 spans 14 amino acids. Trimming left V 0 bases short and J 3 bases short, with 7 bases between. CDR3 protein: CASSVEGFNQPQHF. The CDR3 DNA is TGTGCCAGCAGCGTAGAGGGGTTCAATCAGCCCCAGCATTTT. The full variable domain, in which reference TRBV9 and TRBJ1-5 provide the parts outside the CDR3, is DSGVTQTPKHLITATGQRVTLRCSPRSGDLSVYWYQQSLDQGLQFLIQYYNGEERAKGNILERFSAQQFPDLHSELNLSSLELGDSALYFCASSVEGFNQPQHFGDGTRLSIL.